The 27 T cell receptor beta chains given below trace back to one sample, sequenced in a study of T cells after yellow fever vaccination. TCRdb re-called the 5' RACE reads with MiXCR, one entry per CDR3 protein. The data contain more than 250,000 distinct CDR3 sequences, 6.8% of them singletons. The sample here was PBMCs, taken 45 days after the first yellow fever vaccination. These receptors were obtained from a man between 18 and 29 years old who received the YFV17D yellow fever vaccine.

The rearrangement links TRBV2 to TRBJ2-1, with D possibly TRBD1 on 5 matching bases. Germline V lookup: CDR1 SNHLY, CDR2 FYNNEI. The V end was cut by 5 bases, the J end by 12 bases, with 14 bases between. This CDR3 spans 12 amino acids. The DNA of the CDR3 is TGTGCCAGCAGTTTAGGTACAGGTTGGCAGTTCTTC. Amino acid sequence: CASSLGTGWQFF.

In this sample, this clonotype turned up a few times. This sequence joins TRBV20-1 and TRBJ1-3; 8 bases are shared with TRBD1. The CDR3 totals 14 residues. The germline V gene encodes CDR1 DFQATT and CDR2 SNEGSKA (reference sequence). J gave up 0 bases and V 5 bases, and 3 bases lay outside the gene matches. The CDR3 protein is CSAGDRRSGNTIYF. DNA of the CDR3: TGCAGTGCTGGGGACAGGCGCTCTGGAAACACCATATATTTT.

This rearrangement joins TRBV29-1 to TRBJ2-2, with 7 bases aligning to TRBD2. In germline, CDR1 is SQVTM, CDR2 ANQGSEA. The CDR3 totals 14 residues. Trimming cost V 7 bases and J 0 bases; bases outside gene matches: 5. As DNA, the CDR3 is TGCAGCGCAGGACGGGGGGCGAACACCGGGGAGCTGTTTTTT. It is translated as CSAGRGANTGELFF.

This clonotype has at least ten counts. The chain has TRBV6-5 and TRBJ1-6; no clear D gene. From germline, CDR1 is MNHEY and CDR2 SVGAGI. CDR3 length: 13 amino acids. Trimming removed 6 bases at V and 5 bases at J, with 8 bases between. The CDR3 here is CASRVRNNSPLHF. CDR3 in DNA: TGTGCCAGCAGAGTCCGAAATAATTCACCCCTCCACTTT.

In its sample, this clonotype was seen a few times. This chain uses TRBV24-1 with TRBJ2-7; a weak D match, TRBD1 (5 bases). CDR3 size: 12 residues. Trimming left V 8 bases short and J 2 bases short, with 9 bases between. Germline CDR1 is KGHDR and CDR2 is SFDVKD. Here the CDR3 DNA reads TGTGCCACCAATCAGGGTCCCTACGAGCAGTACGTC. It translates to CATNQGPYEQYV.

This clonotype was recorded many times. The genes are TRBV2 and TRBJ2-5; D is uncertain. Deletions cut 8 bases from V and 2 bases from J, with 12 bases between. This CDR3 region has 13 residues. Germline V lookup: CDR1 SNHLY, CDR2 FYNNEI. The CDR3 reads CASGFMVQETQYF. The CDR3, as DNA: TGTGCCAGCGGATTCATGGTACAAGAGACCCAGTACTTC. The full variable domain, rest sourced from reference TRBV2 and TRBJ2-5, is EPEVTQTPSHQVTQMGQEVILRCVPISNHLYFYWYRQILGQKVEFLVSFYNNEISEKSEIFDDQFSVERPDGSNFTLKIRSTKLEDSAMYFCASGFMVQETQYFGPGTRLLVL.

This clonotype was seen only a few times. This chain connects TRBV11-2 to TRBJ2-1; a weak D match, TRBD1 (5 bases). V lost 5 bases and J 3 bases, leaving 8 bases between the germline ends. The germline V gene has CDR1 SGHAT and CDR2 FQNNGV. The CDR3 sequence is 13 residues long. The CDR3 loop reads CASSRDSYNEQFF. The DNA of the CDR3 is TGTGCCAGCAGCCGCGACAGCTACAATGAGCAGTTCTTC.

A few counts support this clonotype. Here the CDR3 reads CASSLGSSGGGDTQYF. CDR3 bases: TGTGCCAGCAGTTTAGGGTCTAGCGGGGGGGGCGATACGCAGTATTTT. The rearrangement uses TRBV12-3 or TRBV12-4 and TRBJ2-3; 12 bases match TRBD2. The length of the CDR3 is 16 residues. Trimming took 1 base from V and 6 from J; bases not matched to a gene: 5.

The rearrangement joins TRBV9 to TRBJ2-7; D remains unclear. CDR1 and CDR2 (germline): SGDLS, YYNGEE. V was pared by 0 bases and J by 4 bases, with 5 bases between. This CDR3 is built from 12 residues. CDR3 bases: TGTGCCAGCAGCGTAGCAGGTTACGAGCAGTACGTC. It translates to CASSVAGYEQYV.

This clonotype occurred many times. J is TRBJ1-6 and V is TRBV7-2; D not resolved. V was clipped by 5 bases and J by 5 bases, with 7 bases between them. The germline CDR1 and CDR2 sequences are SGHTA and FQGNSA. The CDR3 loop spans 13 amino acids. CDR3 nucleotide sequence: TGTGCCAGCAGCCCTCTACATAATTCACCCCTCCACTTT. Amino acids: CASSPLHNSPLHF.

The chain has TRBV29-1 and TRBJ2-5; D is uncertain. Trimming shortened V by 3 bases and J by 2 bases, and 7 bases separated the two germline ends. Per the germline V gene, CDR1 is SQVTM and CDR2 is ANQGSEA. The CDR3 sequence is 12 residues long. The CDR3 region has the DNA TGCAGCGTTGATTGGTCTCAAGAGACCCAGTACTTC. The encoded protein is CSVDWSQETQYF.

A single count supports this clonotype. The rearrangement links TRBV20-1 to TRBJ2-1; D possibly corresponds to TRBD2 (6 bases). In germline, CDR1 is DFQATT, CDR2 SNEGSKA (reference sequence). V lost 5 bases and J lost 5, with 16 bases in between. The CDR3 length is 14 residues. This CDR3 reads CSAAAGRGHNEQFF. CDR3 sequence (DNA): TGCAGTGCTGCCGCCGGGCGGGGACACAATGAGCAGTTCTTC.

This CDR3 is CASSYGVGNTEAFF. The CDR3 DNA follows: TGTGCCAGCAGTTATGGCGTCGGGAACACTGAAGCTTTCTTT. The J gene is TRBJ1-1, the V gene TRBV6-5; the D is unclear. This CDR3 has 14 amino acids. From germline, CDR1 is MNHEY and CDR2 SVGAGI. Trimming removed 3 bases from V and 1 base from J, with 9 bases in between.

V gene TRBV4-1 combines with J gene TRBJ2-2; unclear D gene. This CDR3 is 14 amino acids long. Trimming removed 6 bases at V and 1 base at J, with 9 bases between. Per germline, CDR1 MGHRA and CDR2 YSYEKL. CDR3 in DNA: TGCGCCAGCAGGGTTAACAGGAACACCGGGGAGCTGTTTTTT. Its protein is CASRVNRNTGELFF.

V and J are TRBV20-1 and TRBJ2-7, with D possibly matching TRBD2 (5 bases). Germline V gives CDR1 DFQATT, CDR2 SNEGSKA (reference sequence). V shed 4 bases and J shed 2 bases, with 12 bases lying between them. CDR3 length: 13 residues. The CDR3 spells CSAITSSTYEQYF. CDR3 sequence (DNA): TGCAGTGCTATAACTAGTAGCACCTACGAGCAGTACTTC.

This clonotype occurred many times. The chain has TRBV7-2 and TRBJ2-5; 7 bases fit TRBD1. Germline-derived CDR1 and CDR2 are SGHTA and FQGNSA. V lost 3 bases and J lost 2; bases outside the gene matches: 6. This CDR3 is 15 amino acids long. The chain's CDR3 is CASSLAWTGQETQYF. The CDR3 region has the DNA TGTGCCAGCAGCTTGGCTTGGACAGGACAAGAGACCCAGTACTTC.

The table lists this clonotype with a few counts. This sequence joins TRBV18 and TRBJ2-5; 9 bases align to TRBD2. With 8 bases clipped from V and 2 bases from J, the junction kept 3 bases outside the gene matches. CDR1 is KGHSH and CDR2 is LQKENI in the germline V gene. The CDR3 consists of 13 residues. Written as DNA, the CDR3 is TGTGCCAGCGTAGCGGGGGAGCAAGAGACCCAGTACTTC. This translates into CASVAGEQETQYF.

The gene calls are TRBV7-8 and TRBJ2-4; unclear D gene. CDR1 and CDR2 (germline): SGHVS, FQNEAQ. This CDR3 comprises 17 residues. The V and J ends lost 1 base and 1 base respectively, with 14 bases between them. The CDR3 DNA follows: TGTGCCAGCAGCTTAGATAGAGGCGGTGGGGCCAAAAACATTCAGTACTTC. It is translated as CASSLDRGGGAKNIQYF. Looking up the rest from reference TRBV7-8 and TRBJ2-4 gives the full variable domain: GAGVSQSPRYKVAKRGQDVALRCDPISGHVSLFWYQQALGQGPEFLTYFQNEAQLDKSGLPSDRFFAERPEGSVSTLKIQRTQQEDSAVYLCASSLDRGGGAKNIQYFGAGTRLSVL.

The chain carries TRBV7-2 and TRBJ1-5, with unresolved D. This CDR3 comprises 12 residues. Germline V gene data show CDR1 as SGHTA and CDR2 as FQGNSA. V dropped 6 bases and J dropped 7 bases, with 10 bases sitting between them. CDR3 in DNA: TGTGCCAGCAGTCTAATGGGGCAGCCCCAGCATTTT. Its translation: CASSLMGQPQHF.

This clonotype was detected ten times or more. The chain couples TRBV29-1 to TRBJ2-2; D perhaps matches TRBD2 (6 bases). Germline V lookup: CDR1 SQVTM, CDR2 ANQGSEA. V dropped 5 bases and J dropped 5 bases, with 9 bases sitting between them. CDR3 length: 12 amino acids. The CDR3 DNA follows: TGCAGCGTTCGGGGGAAAACCGGGGAGCTGTTTTTT. Translating it yields CSVRGKTGELFF.

There are a few counts of this clonotype. V and J are TRBV12-3 or TRBV12-4 and TRBJ2-4; D is unclear. The CDR3 is 15 residues long. Trimming removed 1 base from V and 0 bases from J, with 7 bases in between. Here the CDR3 reads CASSLDSVAKNIQYF. CDR3 DNA sequence: TGTGCCAGCAGTTTAGACAGCGTAGCCAAAAACATTCAGTACTTC.

The sample holds a few counts of this clonotype. J is TRBJ2-7 and V is TRBV29-1; TRBD2 is a possible D gene (6 bases). The V gene's germline CDR1 is SQVTM and CDR2 ANQGSEA. The CDR3 spans 14 residues. With 7 bases removed from V and 7 bases from J, the gap between germline ends came to 23 bases. This CDR3 reads CSADPGRGLWEQYF. CDR3 DNA sequence: TGCAGCGCTGACCCGGGACGGGGACTTTGGGAGCAGTACTTC.

The gene calls are TRBV5-1 and TRBJ2-3; D remains ambiguous. The CDR3 covers 14 residues. Trimming shortened V by 0 bases and J by 6 bases, and 11 bases separated the two germline ends. Germline loops: CDR1 SGHRS, CDR2 YFSETQ. CDR3 nucleotide sequence: TGCGCCAGCAGCTTGGAGTCCGTGGGTGATACGCAGTATTTT. Translating gives CASSLESVGDTQYF.

This clonotype was seen a few times. The rearrangement links TRBV18 to TRBJ2-7; TRBD1 aligns across 8 bases. Germline V lookup: CDR1 KGHSH, CDR2 LQKENI. The ends lost 6 bases at V and 7 bases at J; junction bases unmatched: 8. The CDR3 is made up of 13 amino acids. The CDR3 DNA reads TGTGCCAGCTCCCCGGACAGGGTGCGGGAGCAGTACGTC. This gives the protein CASSPDRVREQYV.

A few counts support this clonotype. The chain employs TRBV5-1 and TRBJ2-2, with 10 positions matching TRBD1. CDR1 is SGHRS, CDR2 YFSETQ, per germline. This CDR3 has 15 residues. The V segment lost 3 bases and the J segment 6 bases; nucleotides outside the gene matches: 5. CDR3 in DNA: TGCGCCAGCAGCTACGGGACAGGGGATTCCGGGGAGCTGTTTTTT. Translated, it gives CASSYGTGDSGELFF.

Many counts were recorded for this clonotype. The gene calls are TRBV12-3 or TRBV12-4 and TRBJ2-3, with no clear D. The germline V and J ends were trimmed by 1 base and 0 bases, with 8 bases remaining between them. The CDR3 consists of 15 residues. This chain's CDR3 is CASSLEVLSTDTQYF. CDR3 nucleotides: TGTGCCAGCAGTTTAGAGGTTCTGAGCACAGATACGCAGTATTTT.

This clonotype was detected only a few times. The chain links TRBV10-1 to TRBJ2-7; no clear D. Germline lookup yields CDR1 WNHNN and CDR2 SYGVQD (reference sequence). The V end was cut by 5 bases, the J end by 5 bases, with 10 bases between. CDR3 size: 12 residues. The CDR3 nucleotides read TGCGCCAGCAGTCAGAATGAAGACGAGCAGTACTTC. The encoded protein is CASSQNEDEQYF.